A selection of T cell receptor beta chains follows, all from one sample in a study of cytomegalovirus exposure and HLA in healthy donors. Repertoires were generated with immunoSEQ multiplex PCR, while TCRdb's copy carries only in-frame clones and drops some. In the table there are some 220,000 clones, 82% of which are singletons. The material sequenced was PBMCs. Receptors originate from a woman aged 35 to 49 in good health and CMV-seronegative. CDR3s include the opening cysteine and the closing phenylalanine or tryptophan. D genes are given only for firm matches. Expanded clones get a size class; other rows say once, few or many, or leave the size out.

clone_size,d_call,j_call,v_call,cdr3_aa,cdr3_nt
NA,TRBD1,TRBJ1-2,TRBV18,CASSPSFRDSYGYTF,TGTGCCAGCTCACCCTCGTTCCGGGACAGCTATGGCTACACCTTC
NA,NA,TRBJ2-1,TRBV11-3,CASSLGRGDKGDEQFF,TGTGCCAGCAGCTTAGGCAGGGGGGATAAGGGCGATGAGCAGTTCTTC
NA,NA,TRBJ1-6,TRBV7-6,CASRKSGENSPLHF,TGTGCCAGCAGGAAGTCAGGGGAGAATTCACCCCTCCACTTT
NA,NA,TRBJ1-2,TRBV27,CASSLGENYGYTF,TGTGCCAGCAGCTTAGGGGAGAACTATGGCTACACCTTC
few,NA,TRBJ1-1,TRBV29-1,CSAQGGRTEAFF,TGCAGTGCTCAGGGAGGAAGGACTGAAGCTTTCTTT
NA,NA,TRBJ1-1,TRBV30,CAWSASGNTEAFF,TGTGCCTGGAGTGCGTCGGGGAACACTGAAGCTTTCTTT
NA,TRBD1,TRBJ1-1,TRBV6-5,CASSYSVDRGAFF,TGTGCCAGCAGTTACTCGGTGGACAGGGGAGCTTTCTTT
NA,NA,TRBJ2-6,TRBV7-2,CASSPNRDFVSGANVLTF,TGTGCCAGCAGCCCAAACCGGGACTTCGTATCGGGGGCCAACGTCCTGACTTTC
once,NA,TRBJ2-1,TRBV7-2,CASGGYNEQFF,TGTGCCAGCGGCGGGTACAATGAGCAGTTCTTC
NA,TRBD2,TRBJ2-7,TRBV7-9,CASSFGGVQYEQYF,TGTGCCAGCAGCTTCGGGGGGGTCCAGTACGAGCAGTACTTC
NA,NA,TRBJ1-2,TRBV5-1,CASSLGDRDSGYTF,TGCGCCAGCAGCTTGGGGGACCGGGACTCCGGCTACACCTTC
few,NA,TRBJ1-1,TRBV5-1,CASQLQGNTEAFF,TGCGCCAGCCAACTACAGGGGAACACTGAAGCTTTCTTT
NA,NA,TRBJ1-1,TRBV19,CASTQVTGTEAFF,TGTGCCAGTACTCAGGTGACAGGCACTGAAGCTTTCTTT
NA,NA,TRBJ2-2,TRBV4-2,CASSQAGGELFF,TGTGCCAGCAGCCAAGCGGGCGGGGAGCTGTTTTTT
few,NA,TRBJ2-3,TRBV5-1,CASRALGGRNTDTQYF,TGCGCCAGCAGGGCACTCGGGGGGCGAAACACAGATACGCAGTATTTT
NA,NA,TRBJ2-6,TRBV4-3,CASSQVTSFPGANVLTF,TGCGCCAGCAGCCAAGTTACTAGCTTCCCTGGGGCCAACGTCCTGACTTTC
NA,TRBD1,TRBJ2-5,TRBV14,CASSQGQGTSPYF,TGTGCCAGCAGCCAAGGACAGGGGACCTCTCCGTACTTC
NA,NA,TRBJ1-5,TRBV18,CASSPREDQPQHF,TGTGCCAGCTCACCACGGGAGGATCAGCCCCAGCATTTT
NA,NA,TRBJ1-1,TRBV28,CASSFFGGSTEAFF,TGTGCCAGCAGTTTTTTCGGGGGAAGCACTGAAGCTTTCTTT
NA,NA,TRBJ2-2,TRBV25-1,CASSERGRGMTGELFF,TGTGCCAGCAGTGAGAGGGGCAGGGGAATGACCGGGGAGCTGTTTTTT
NA,TRBD2,TRBJ2-3,TRBV5-1,CASSLATSGFTDTQYF,TGCGCCAGCAGCTTGGCCACTAGCGGGTTCACAGATACGCAGTATTTT
few,NA,TRBJ1-1,TRBV5-6,CASSLAGLLTWNTEAFF,TGTGCCAGCAGCTTGGCCGGACTTCTCACGTGGAACACTGAAGCTTTCTTT
NA,NA,TRBJ2-5,TRBV6-6,CASSMGGPQETQYF,TGTGCCAGCAGTATGGGGGGGCCCCAAGAGACCCAGTACTTC
NA,NA,TRBJ2-5,TRBV7-8,CASRLGQLGETQYF,TGTGCCAGCAGACTAGGACAGCTCGGGGAGACCCAGTACTTC
NA,NA,TRBJ2-7,TRBV4-2,CASSPSLIEGLATYEQYF,TGTGCCAGCAGCCCATCACTCATAGAGGGCCTTGCTACCTACGAGCAGTACTTC
NA,NA,TRBJ1-1,TRBV30,CAWSAQTSRWTEAFF,TGTGCCTGGAGTGCCCAGACATCAAGGTGGACTGAAGCTTTCTTT
NA,TRBD1,TRBJ2-5,TRBV6-6,CASRATGGGETQYF,TGTGCCAGCAGGGCTACAGGGGGCGGGGAGACCCAGTACTTC
NA,NA,TRBJ2-3,TRBV5-1,CASSLSSGPDTQYF,TGCGCCAGCAGCTTGAGTAGCGGACCAGATACGCAGTATTTT
NA,TRBD1,TRBJ1-1,TRBV28,CASGTGPMNTEAFF,TGTGCCAGCGGGACAGGTCCCATGAACACTGAAGCTTTCTTT
NA,NA,TRBJ2-1,TRBV15,CATSRGRGNEQFF,TGTGCCACCAGCAGAGGTCGGGGGAATGAGCAGTTCTTC
NA,NA,TRBJ2-3,TRBV14,CASSRSWTQYF,TGTGCCAGCAGCCGGAGTTGGACGCAGTATTTT
once,NA,TRBJ2-7,TRBV27,CASSPSGGERGYEQYF,TGTGCCAGCAGTCCCTCAGGCGGGGAGAGGGGCTACGAGCAGTACTTC
NA,NA,TRBJ2-1,TRBV5-1,CASSLGRSYNEQFF,TGCGCCAGCAGCTTGGGCAGGTCCTACAATGAGCAGTTCTTC
NA,NA,TRBJ1-4,TRBV19,CASKIQALTNEKLFF,TGTGCCAGTAAAATTCAGGCGCTGACTAATGAAAAACTGTTTTTT
NA,NA,TRBJ1-2,TRBV20-1,CSANGDHGYTF,TGCAGTGCAAACGGAGATCATGGCTACACCTTC
NA,NA,TRBJ2-2,TRBV5-4,CASSLSGANTGELFF,TGTGCCAGCAGCTTATCAGGGGCGAATACCGGGGAGCTGTTTTTT
NA,TRBD1,TRBJ2-7,TRBV9,CASSAGDRREQYF,TGTGCCAGCAGCGCCGGGGACAGGAGGGAGCAGTACTTC
NA,TRBD1,TRBJ2-1,TRBV7-3,CASSLRTGSSYNEQFF,TGTGCCAGCAGCCTTCGGACAGGTAGCTCCTACAATGAGCAGTTCTTC
NA,NA,TRBJ1-1,TRBV27,CASSFRESTEAFF,TGTGCCAGCAGTTTTAGAGAGAGCACTGAAGCTTTCTTT
NA,TRBD1,TRBJ2-1,TRBV5-1,CASSLGAGTANNEQFF,TGCGCCAGCAGCTTGGGCGCCGGGACAGCCAACAATGAGCAGTTCTTC